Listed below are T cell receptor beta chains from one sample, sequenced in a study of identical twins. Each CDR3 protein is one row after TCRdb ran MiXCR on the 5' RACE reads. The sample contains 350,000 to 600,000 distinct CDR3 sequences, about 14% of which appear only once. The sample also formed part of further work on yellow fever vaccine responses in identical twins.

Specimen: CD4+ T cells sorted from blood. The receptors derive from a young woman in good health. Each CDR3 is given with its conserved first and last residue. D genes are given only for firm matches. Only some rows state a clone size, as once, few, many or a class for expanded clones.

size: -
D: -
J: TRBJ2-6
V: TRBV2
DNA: TGTGCCAGCAGGCCCCAGAGCTCTGGGGCCAACGTCCTGACTTTC
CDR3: CASRPQSSGANVLTF

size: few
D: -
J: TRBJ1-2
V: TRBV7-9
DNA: TGTGCCAGCAGCCACGACACACCAGCAAATGGCTACACCTTC
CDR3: CASSHDTPANGYTF

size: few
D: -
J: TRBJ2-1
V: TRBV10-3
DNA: TGTGCCATCAGGGCCTTAGGTATCCTAGGTGGCTCCTACAATGAGCAGTTCTTC
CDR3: CAIRALGILGGSYNEQFF

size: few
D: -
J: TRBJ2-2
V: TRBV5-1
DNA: TGCGCCAGCAATCCGCAGTCGAACACCGGGGAGCTGTTTTTT
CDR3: CASNPQSNTGELFF

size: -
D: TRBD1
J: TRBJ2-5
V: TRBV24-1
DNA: TGTGCCACCAGTGAGGACAGGGGGCTCCTGGAGACCCAGTACTTC
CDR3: CATSEDRGLLETQYF

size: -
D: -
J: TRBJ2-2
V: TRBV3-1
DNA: TGTGCCAGCAGCCAAGATGGCCCCCCCACCGGGGAGCTGTTTTTT
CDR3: CASSQDGPPTGELFF

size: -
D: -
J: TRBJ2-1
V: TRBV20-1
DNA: TGCAGTGCCACTGACTTAGGGACCTACAATGAGCAGTTCTTC
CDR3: CSATDLGTYNEQFF

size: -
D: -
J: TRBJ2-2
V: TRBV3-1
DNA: TGTGCCAGCAGCCAAGGGAGGACTGAGGAGTTTTTT
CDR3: CASSQGRTEEFF

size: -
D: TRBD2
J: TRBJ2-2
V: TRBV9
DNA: TGTGCCAGCACTAGCGGGAGGGCGAACACCGGGGAGCTGTTTTTT
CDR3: CASTSGRANTGELFF

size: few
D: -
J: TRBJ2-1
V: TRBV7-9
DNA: TGTGCCAGCAGCCCACGCGGGGTTAGCTCCTACAATGAGCAGTTCTTC
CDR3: CASSPRGVSSYNEQFF

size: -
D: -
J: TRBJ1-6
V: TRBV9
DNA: TGTGCCAGCAGCGCCTTTGAGGGGGGCGGTTCACCCCTCCACTTT
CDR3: CASSAFEGGGSPLHF

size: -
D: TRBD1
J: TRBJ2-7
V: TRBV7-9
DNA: TGTGCCAGCAGCTCCAGGGGGTTCGGCTCCTACGAGCAGTACTTC
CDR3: CASSSRGFGSYEQYF

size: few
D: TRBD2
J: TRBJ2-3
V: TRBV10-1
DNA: TGCGCCAGCAGTGAGGGGACTACTAGCACAGATACGCAGTATTTT
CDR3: CASSEGTTSTDTQYF

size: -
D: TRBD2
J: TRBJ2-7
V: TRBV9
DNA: TGTGCCAGCAGCGTAGATAGCGGGGGGGCCCTTTACGAGCAGTACTTC
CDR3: CASSVDSGGALYEQYF

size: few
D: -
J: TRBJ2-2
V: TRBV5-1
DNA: TGCGCCAGCGCTCCTGTGACAAGACTCACCGGGGAGCTGTTTTTT
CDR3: CASAPVTRLTGELFF

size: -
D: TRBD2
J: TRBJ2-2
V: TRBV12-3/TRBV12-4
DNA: TGTGCCAGCAGGGCTAGCGGGAGAGCGGGGGAGCTGTTTTTT
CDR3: CASRASGRAGELFF